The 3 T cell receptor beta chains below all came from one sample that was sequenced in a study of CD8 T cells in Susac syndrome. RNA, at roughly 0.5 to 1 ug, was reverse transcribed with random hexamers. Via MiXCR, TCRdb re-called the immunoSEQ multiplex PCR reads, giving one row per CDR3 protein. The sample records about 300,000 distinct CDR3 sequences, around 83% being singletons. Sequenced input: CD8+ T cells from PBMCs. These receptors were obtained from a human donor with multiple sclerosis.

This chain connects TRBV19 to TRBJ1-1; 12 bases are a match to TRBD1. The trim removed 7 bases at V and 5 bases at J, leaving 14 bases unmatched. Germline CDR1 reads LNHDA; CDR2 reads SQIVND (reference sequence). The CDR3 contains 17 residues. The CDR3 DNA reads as TGTGCCAGTACCATTGGCCCGGGACAGGGGGCGAAGACTGAAGCTTTCTTT. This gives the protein CASTIGPGQGAKTEAFF. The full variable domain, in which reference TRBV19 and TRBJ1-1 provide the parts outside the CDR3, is DGGITQSPKYLFRKEGQNVTLSCEQNLNHDAMYWYRQDPGQGLRLIYYSQIVNDFQKGDIAEGYSVSREKKESFPLTVTSAQKNPTAFYLCASTIGPGQGAKTEAFFGQGTRLTVV.

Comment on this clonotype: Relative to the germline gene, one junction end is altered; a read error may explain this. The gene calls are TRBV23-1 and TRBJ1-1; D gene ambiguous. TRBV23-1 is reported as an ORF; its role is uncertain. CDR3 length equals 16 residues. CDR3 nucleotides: TGCGCCAGCAGTCAATGGTTGGAGGGCCTGAACCCTGAAGCTTTCTTT. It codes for CASSQWLEGLNPEAFF.

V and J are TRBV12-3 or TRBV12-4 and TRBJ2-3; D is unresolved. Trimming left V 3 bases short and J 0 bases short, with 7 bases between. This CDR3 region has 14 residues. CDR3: CASSLVLSTDTQYF. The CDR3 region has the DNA TGTGCCAGCAGTTTGGTGTTGAGCACAGATACGCAGTATTTT.